The 4 T cell receptor beta chains given below trace back to one sample, sequenced in a study of blood T cell repertoires in COVID-19. Profiled with immunoSEQ multiplex PCR; TCRdb holds only in-frame clones, not every one. The sample consists of approximately 260,000 clones, 89% of them appearing once. Sequencing used peripheral blood. The receptor source for this set is a woman aged 40 to 49 who had recovered from COVID-19.

V and J are TRBV27 and TRBJ1-4; no reliable D call. The germline V gene has CDR1 MNHEY and CDR2 SMNVEV (reference sequence). Trimming left V 3 bases short and J 7 bases short, with 12 bases between. The CDR3 has 14 amino acids. This CDR3 is CASSFSSEIEKLFF. In nucleotides, the CDR3 is TGTGCCAGCAGTTTCAGCTCGGAGATTGAAAAACTGTTTTTT.

The chain has TRBV11-2 and TRBJ2-1; 8 bases are a match to TRBD1. J was trimmed by 4 bases and V by 5 bases; bases with no gene match: 10. The germline gives CDR1 SGHAT, CDR2 FQNNGV. This CDR3 spans 16 amino acids. This chain's CDR3 is CASSLQGAPIYNEQFF. CDR3 in DNA: TGTGCCAGCAGCCTGCAGGGGGCCCCGATATACAATGAGCAGTTCTTC.

The chain links TRBV3-1 (or the pseudogene TRBV3-2) to TRBJ2-7; TRBD1 agrees at 8 bases. The V and J ends lost 3 bases and 4 bases, in that order; junction bases with no gene match: 8. CDR1 is LGHDT and CDR2 is YNNKEL in the germline V gene (reference sequence). The CDR3 is 15 amino acids. CDR3 DNA sequence: TGTGCCAGCAGCCAGAAGCCCCGGGACAGGTACGAGCAGTACGTC. This encodes CASSQKPRDRYEQYV.

The chain links TRBV18 to TRBJ1-5; D is ambiguous. Germline-derived CDR1 and CDR2 are KGHSH and LQKENI. This CDR3 spans 13 amino acids. The V and J ends lost 6 bases and 5 bases respectively, with 11 bases between them. For the CDR3, the DNA is TGTGCCAGCTCCCCGGGTTCTGATCAGCCCCAGCATTTT. It codes for CASSPGSDQPQHF.